This entry concerns a single TCR beta chain. This entry is derived from a study of T cell responses to AZD1222 COVID-19 vaccine. V was pared by 0 bases and J by 2 bases, with 4 bases between. This CDR3 is 13 amino acids long. In germline, CDR1 is SGHRS, CDR2 YFSETQ. Second-dose schedules of about 4 or about 12 weeks were combined. TCRdb's table, derived via immunoSEQ multiplex PCR, lists solely in-frame clones and lacks some. The table includes roughly 150,000 clones, 90% to 95% detected once. V usage is TRBV5-1 and J usage is TRBJ2-3; D uncertain. This TCR was sampled from an adult who received the AZD1222 COVID-19 vaccine. Sequencing was performed on peripheral blood, taken 28 days after the second AZD1222 dose. CDR3 loop: CASSLEATDTQYF. Written as DNA, the CDR3 is TGCGCCAGCAGCTTGGAGGCCACAGATACGCAGTATTTT. Drawing the rest from reference TRBV5-1 and TRBJ2-3, the complete variable domain is KAGVTQTPRYLIKTRGQQVTLSCSPISGHRSVSWYQQTPGQGLQFLFEYFSETQRNKGNFPGRFSGRQFSNSRSEMNVSTLELGDSALYLCASSLEATDTQYFGPGTRLTVL.